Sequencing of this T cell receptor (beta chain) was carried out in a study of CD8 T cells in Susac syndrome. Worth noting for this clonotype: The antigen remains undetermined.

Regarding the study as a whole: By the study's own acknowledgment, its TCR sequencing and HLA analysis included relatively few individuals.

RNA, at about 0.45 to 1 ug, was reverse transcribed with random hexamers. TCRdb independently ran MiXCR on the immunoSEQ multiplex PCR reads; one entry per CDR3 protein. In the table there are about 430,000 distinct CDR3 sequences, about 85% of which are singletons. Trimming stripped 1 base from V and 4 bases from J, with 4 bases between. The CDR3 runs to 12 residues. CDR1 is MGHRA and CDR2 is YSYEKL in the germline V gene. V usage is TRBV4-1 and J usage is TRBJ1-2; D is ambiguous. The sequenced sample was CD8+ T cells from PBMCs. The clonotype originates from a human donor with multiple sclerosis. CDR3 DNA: TGCGCCAGCAGCCAAGTCTTCTATGGCTACACCTTC. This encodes CASSQVFYGYTF.